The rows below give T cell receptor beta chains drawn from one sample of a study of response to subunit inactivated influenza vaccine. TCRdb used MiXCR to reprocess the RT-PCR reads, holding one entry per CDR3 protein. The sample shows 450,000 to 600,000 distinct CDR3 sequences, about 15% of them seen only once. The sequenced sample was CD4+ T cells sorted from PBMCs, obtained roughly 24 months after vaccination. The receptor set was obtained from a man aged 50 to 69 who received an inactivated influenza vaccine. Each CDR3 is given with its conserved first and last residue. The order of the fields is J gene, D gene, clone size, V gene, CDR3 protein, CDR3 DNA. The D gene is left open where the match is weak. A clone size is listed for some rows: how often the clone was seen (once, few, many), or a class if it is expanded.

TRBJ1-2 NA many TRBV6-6 CASSRSNYGYTF TGTGCCAGCAGCAGAAGTAACTATGGCTACACCTTC
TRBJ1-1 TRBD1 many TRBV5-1 CASIRDSKNTEAFF TGCGCCAGCATCAGGGACAGCAAGAACACTGAAGCTTTCTTT
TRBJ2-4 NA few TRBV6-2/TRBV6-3 CASSYSNKLIAKNIQYF TGTGCCAGCAGTTACTCAAACAAACTCATAGCCAAAAACATTCAGTACTTC
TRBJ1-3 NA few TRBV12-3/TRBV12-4 CASSFSLPDTIYF TGTGCCAGCAGTTTTTCCCTCCCAGACACCATATATTTT
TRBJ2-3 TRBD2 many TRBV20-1 CSARTRGGTDTQYF TGCAGTGCTAGAACCCGGGGGGGCACAGATACGCAGTATTTT
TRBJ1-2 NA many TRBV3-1 CASSQETGTSRNYGYTF TGTGCCAGCAGCCAAGAAACCGGGACATCGCGTAACTATGGCTACACCTTC
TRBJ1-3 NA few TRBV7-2 CASSLVGTDVGTIYF TGTGCCAGCAGCTTAGTTGGGACGGACGTCGGCACCATATATTTT
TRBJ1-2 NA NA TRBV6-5 CASSYSNYAYLGCTF TGTGCCAGCAGTTACTCGAACTACGCCTATTTAGGCTGCACCTTC
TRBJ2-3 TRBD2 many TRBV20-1 CSASGGLVTDTQYF TGCAGTGCTAGTGGGGGACTAGTCACAGATACGCAGTATTTT
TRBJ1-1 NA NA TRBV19 CASSASGRVNTEAFF TGTGCCAGTAGTGCTTCCGGCCGAGTAAACACTGAAGCTTTCTTT
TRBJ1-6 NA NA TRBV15 CATSREIRDGSPLHF TGTGCCACCAGCAGAGAGATCCGGGACGGTTCACCCCTCCACTTT